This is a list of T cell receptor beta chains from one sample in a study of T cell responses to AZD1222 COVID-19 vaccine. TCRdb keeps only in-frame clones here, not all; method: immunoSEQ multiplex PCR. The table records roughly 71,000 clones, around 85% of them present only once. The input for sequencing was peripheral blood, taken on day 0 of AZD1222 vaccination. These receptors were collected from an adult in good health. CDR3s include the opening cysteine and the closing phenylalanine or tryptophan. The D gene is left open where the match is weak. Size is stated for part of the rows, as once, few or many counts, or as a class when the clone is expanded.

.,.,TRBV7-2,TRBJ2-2,CASNLFLGTPNTGELFF,TGTGCCAGCAACCTATTCCTCGGGACACCAAACACCGGGGAGCTGTTTTTT
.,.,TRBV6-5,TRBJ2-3,CASSSYLTDTQYF,TGTGCCAGCAGTTCTTACCTCACAGATACGCAGTATTTT
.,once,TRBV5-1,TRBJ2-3,CASSPESGVTQYF,TGCGCCAGCAGCCCAGAGTCGGGGGTTACGCAGTATTTT
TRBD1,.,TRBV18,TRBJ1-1,CASSPQGVITEAFF,TGTGCCAGCTCACCTCAGGGGGTTATCACTGAAGCTTTCTTT
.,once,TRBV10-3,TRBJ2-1,CAISGGIDEQFF,TGTGCCATCAGTGGCGGGATTGATGAGCAGTTCTTC
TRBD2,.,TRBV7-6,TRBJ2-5,CASSLGLAGAGETQYF,TGTGCCAGCAGCTTAGGACTAGCGGGGGCGGGGGAGACCCAGTACTTC
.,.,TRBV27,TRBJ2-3,CASSLGGIGTDTQYF,TGTGCCAGCAGTTTGGGCGGGATAGGGACAGATACGCAGTATTTT
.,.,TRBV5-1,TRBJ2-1,CASESSGAGNEQFF,TGCGCCAGCGAATCGAGTGGGGCGGGCAATGAGCAGTTCTTC
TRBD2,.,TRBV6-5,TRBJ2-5,CASSYFSGGPQETQYF,TGTGCCAGCAGTTACTTTAGCGGGGGCCCCCAAGAGACCCAGTACTTC
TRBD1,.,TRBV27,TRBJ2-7,CASSLFQGAYEQYF,TGTGCCAGCAGTTTATTCCAGGGGGCCTACGAGCAGTACTTC
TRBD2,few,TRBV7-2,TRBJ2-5,CASSTQAGLHKETQYF,TGTGCCAGCAGCACGCAGGCGGGACTACATAAAGAGACCCAGTACTTC
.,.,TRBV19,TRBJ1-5,CASNYEPLNQPQHF,TGTGCCTCAAATTACGAGCCTCTAAATCAGCCCCAGCATTTT
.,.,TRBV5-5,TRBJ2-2,CASSLRGENTGELFF,TGTGCCAGCAGCTTACGAGGGGAGAACACCGGGGAGCTGTTTTTT
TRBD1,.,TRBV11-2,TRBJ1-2,CASSITGVGYTF,TGTGCCAGCAGCATTACAGGGGTCGGCTACACCTTC
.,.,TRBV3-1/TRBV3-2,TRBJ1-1,CASSQDRSEAFF,TGTGCCAGCAGCCAAGATAGGTCTGAAGCTTTCTTT
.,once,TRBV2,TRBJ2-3,CASSGRELTDTQYF,TGTGCCAGCAGTGGGCGAGAGCTCACAGATACGCAGTATTTT
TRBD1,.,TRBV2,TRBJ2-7,CASTLGTGAPLYEQYF,TGTGCCAGCACCCTAGGGACAGGAGCACCCCTTTACGAGCAGTACTTC
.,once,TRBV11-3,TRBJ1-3,CASSLGPGENTIYF,TGTGCCAGCAGCTTGGGGCCAGGGGAAAACACCATATATTTT
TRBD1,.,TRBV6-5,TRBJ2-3,CAARQGPTDTQYF,TGTGCCGCCAGACAGGGCCCCACAGATACGCAGTATTTT
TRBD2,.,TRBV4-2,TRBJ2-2,CASSHHTSGGVGELFF,TGTGCCAGCAGCCACCATACTAGCGGGGGGGTCGGGGAGCTGTTTTTT
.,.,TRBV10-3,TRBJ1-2,CAISRAGPIYPNFYGYTF,TGTGCCATCAGTCGCGCAGGCCCTATTTACCCGAACTTCTATGGCTACACCTTC
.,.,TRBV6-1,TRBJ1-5,CASSEYRGPQPQHF,TGTGCCAGCAGTGAATATCGGGGGCCTCAGCCCCAGCATTTT
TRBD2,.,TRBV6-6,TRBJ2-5,CASSYRDYGETQYF,TGTGCCAGCAGTTACCGGGACTACGGGGAGACCCAGTACTTC
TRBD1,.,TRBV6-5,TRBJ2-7,CASSYDGTGGYEQYF,TGTGCCAGCAGTTATGATGGGACAGGGGGCTACGAGCAGTACTTC
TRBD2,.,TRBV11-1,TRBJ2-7,CASSKRDLSSYEQYF,TGTGCCAGCAGCAAGCGGGACTTAAGCTCCTACGAGCAGTACTTC
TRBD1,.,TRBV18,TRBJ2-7,CASSLGTGDYYEQYF,TGTGCCAGCTCACTTGGGACAGGGGATTACTACGAGCAGTACTTC
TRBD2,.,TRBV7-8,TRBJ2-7,CASSLVSSGGAYEQYF,TGTGCCAGCAGCTTAGTTTCTAGCGGGGGTGCGTACGAGCAGTACTTC
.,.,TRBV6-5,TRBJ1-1,CASSPDSTEAFF,TGTGCCAGCAGTCCGGACAGCACTGAAGCTTTCTTT
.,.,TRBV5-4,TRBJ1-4,CASSSEWEGEKLFF,TGTGCCAGCAGCTCCGAATGGGAGGGTGAAAAACTGTTTTTT
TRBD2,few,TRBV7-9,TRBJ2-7,CASSPESLAGVMDEQYF,TGTGCCAGCAGCCCCGAGAGCCTAGCGGGAGTTATGGACGAGCAGTACTTC
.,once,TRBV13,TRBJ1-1,CASSLGSVNTEAFF,TGTGCCAGCAGCCTAGGGTCAGTGAACACTGAAGCTTTCTTT
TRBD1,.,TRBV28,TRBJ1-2,CASTGQGKIFNYGYTF,TGTGCCAGCACCGGACAGGGGAAAATCTTTAACTATGGCTACACCTTC
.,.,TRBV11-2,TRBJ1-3,CASSLAGGATIYF,TGTGCCAGCAGTCTCGCCGGGGGCGCCACCATATATTTT
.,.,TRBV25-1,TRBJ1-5,CASAPRSSSYSNQPQHF,TGTGCCAGCGCCCCAAGATCGTCGAGTTATAGCAATCAGCCCCAGCATTTT
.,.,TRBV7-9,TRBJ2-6,CASSFYLSGANVLTF,TGTGCCAGCAGCTTCTACCTCTCTGGGGCCAACGTCCTGACTTTC
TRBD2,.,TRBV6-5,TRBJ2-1,CASSRPGLAGGEQFF,TGTGCCAGCAGCCGACCGGGACTAGCGGGGGGAGAGCAGTTCTTC
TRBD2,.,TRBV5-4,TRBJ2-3,CASSFKRGSTDTQYF,TGTGCCAGCAGCTTTAAGCGGGGGTCCACAGATACGCAGTATTTT
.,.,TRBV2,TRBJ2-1,CASRTDGNEQFF,TGTGCCAGCAGGACAGACGGGAATGAGCAGTTCTTC
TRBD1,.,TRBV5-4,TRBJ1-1,CASSLAGTVTEAFF,TGTGCCAGCAGCTTGGCGGGGACAGTCACTGAAGCTTTCTTT
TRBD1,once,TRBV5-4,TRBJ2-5,CASRPRTGEETQYF,TGTGCCAGCAGACCTCGGACAGGGGAAGAGACCCAGTACTTC
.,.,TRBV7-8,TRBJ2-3,CASSPIEKNTQYF,TGTGCCAGCAGCCCCATAGAAAAAAATACGCAGTATTTT
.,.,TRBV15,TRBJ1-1,CATSRVRALNTEAFF,TGTGCCACCAGTCGAGTTCGCGCATTGAACACTGAAGCTTTCTTT
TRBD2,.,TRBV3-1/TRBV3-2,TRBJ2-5,CASSQVDLESGGLVETQYF,TGTGCCAGCAGCCAAGTTGACCTCGAGTCGGGGGGGTTGGTGGAGACCCAGTACTTC
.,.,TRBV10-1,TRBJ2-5,CASSADPAGTQYF,TGCGCCAGCAGTGCCGATCCGGCGGGGACCCAGTACTTC
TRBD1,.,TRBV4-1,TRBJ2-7,CASSPVGGLEQYF,TGCGCCAGCAGCCCGGTAGGGGGCCTGGAGCAGTACTTC
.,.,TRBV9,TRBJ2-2,CASGGSGHNTGELFF,TGTGCCAGCGGGGGGTCCGGACATAACACCGGGGAGCTGTTTTTT
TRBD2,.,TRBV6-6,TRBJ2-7,CASRGLAGPLGYEQYF,TGTGCCAGCAGGGGACTAGCGGGCCCCCTTGGGTACGAGCAGTACTTC
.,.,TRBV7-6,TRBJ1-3,CASSLETRVSTGNTIYF,TGTGCCAGCAGCCTCGAAACGCGAGTTTCAACTGGAAACACCATATATTTT
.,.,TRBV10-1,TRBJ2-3,CASSDLVTDTQYF,TGCGCCAGCAGTGATTTAGTGACAGATACGCAGTATTTT
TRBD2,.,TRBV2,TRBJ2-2,CASMKTSGGFTGELFF,TGTGCCAGCATGAAGACTAGCGGGGGTTTCACCGGGGAGCTGTTTTTT
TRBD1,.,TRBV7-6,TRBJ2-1,CASSRGTGIGGTSYNEQFF,TGTGCCAGCAGCCGAGGGACAGGGATTGGTGGAACCTCCTACAATGAGCAGTTCTTC
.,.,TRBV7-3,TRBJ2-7,CASSLGPKYEQYF,TGTGCCAGCAGCTTAGGGCCCAAATACGAGCAGTACTTC
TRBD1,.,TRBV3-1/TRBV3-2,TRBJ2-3,CASSPGQSTDTQYF,TGTGCCAGCAGCCCGGGACAGAGCACAGATACGCAGTATTTT
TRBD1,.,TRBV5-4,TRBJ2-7,CASSRQGADEQYF,TGTGCCAGCAGTCGACAGGGGGCGGACGAGCAGTACTTC
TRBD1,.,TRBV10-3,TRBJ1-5,CAISDSQGEFQPQHF,TGTGCCATCAGTGATTCACAGGGGGAGTTTCAGCCCCAGCATTTT
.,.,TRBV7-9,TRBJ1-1,CASSQHVLSLNTEAFF,TGTGCCAGCAGCCAACACGTCCTAAGTTTAAACACTGAAGCTTTCTTT
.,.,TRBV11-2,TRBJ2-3,CASSLDPGTDTQYF,TGTGCCAGCAGCTTAGATCCGGGGACAGATACGCAGTATTTT
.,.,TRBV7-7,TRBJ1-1,CASSLRVGGEAFF,TGTGCCAGCAGCTTGAGAGTGGGGGGTGAAGCTTTCTTT